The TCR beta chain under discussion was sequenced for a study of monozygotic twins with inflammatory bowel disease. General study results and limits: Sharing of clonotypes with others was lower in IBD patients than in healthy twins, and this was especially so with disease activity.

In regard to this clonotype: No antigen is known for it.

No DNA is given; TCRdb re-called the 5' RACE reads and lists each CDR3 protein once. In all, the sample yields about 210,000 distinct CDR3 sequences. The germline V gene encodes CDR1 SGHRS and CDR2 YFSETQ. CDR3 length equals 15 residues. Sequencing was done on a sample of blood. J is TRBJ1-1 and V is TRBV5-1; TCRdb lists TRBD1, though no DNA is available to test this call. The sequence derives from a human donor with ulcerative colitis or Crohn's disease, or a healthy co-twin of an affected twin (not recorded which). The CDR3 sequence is CASSFSTGVGTEAFF.